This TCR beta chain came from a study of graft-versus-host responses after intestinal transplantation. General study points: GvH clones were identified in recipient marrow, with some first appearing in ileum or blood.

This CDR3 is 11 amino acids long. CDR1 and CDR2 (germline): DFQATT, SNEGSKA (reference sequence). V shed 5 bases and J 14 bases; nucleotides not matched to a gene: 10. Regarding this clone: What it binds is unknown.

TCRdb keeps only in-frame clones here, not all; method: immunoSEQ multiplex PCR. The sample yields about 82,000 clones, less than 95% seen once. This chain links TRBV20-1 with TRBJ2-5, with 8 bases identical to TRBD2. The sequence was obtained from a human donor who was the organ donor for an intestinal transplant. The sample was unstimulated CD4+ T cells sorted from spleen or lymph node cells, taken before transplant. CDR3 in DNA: TGCAGTGCTGCCGGGACTAGGGGACCCTACTTC. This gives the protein CSAAGTRGPYF.